A single sample gave rise to the 27 T cell receptor beta chains below, sequenced in a study of T cells in Graves' hyperthyroidism and ophthalmopathy. TCR beta CDR3 regions were amplified from RNA. HTBI primers drove first-round RT-PCR of the TCR CDR3. TCRdb ran MiXCR on the multiplex PCR reads and lists one entry per CDR3 protein. The sample yields under 800,000 distinct CDR3 sequences, 13% to 15% seen once. The specimen sequenced was blood. The receptors were gathered from a woman younger than 30 with Graves' hyperthyroidism.

This clonotype was detected many times. The genes are TRBV3-1 and TRBJ2-5, with TRBD1 matching over 7 bases. V lost 1 base, J lost 4 bases, and 12 bases stayed unmatched. Germline V gene lookup returns CDR1 LGHDT and CDR2 YNNKEL (reference sequence). CDR3 size: 17 residues. The CDR3 here is CASSQGQGLTIRETQYF. CDR3 DNA sequence: TGTGCCAGCAGCCAAGGACAGGGTCTTACTATACGAGAGACCCAGTACTTC.

J is TRBJ2-7 and V is TRBV20-1; 9 bases map to TRBD1. The germline V gene has CDR1 DFQATT and CDR2 SNEGSKA (reference sequence). CDR3 length: 15 amino acids. V shed 2 bases, J shed 2 bases, and the junction held 7 bases outside the gene matches. The CDR3 here is CSARYRRTGAYEQYF. CDR3 nucleotide sequence: TGCAGTGCTAGATATCGAAGGACAGGGGCCTACGAGCAGTACTTC.

In this sample, this clonotype turned up many times. CDR3 sequence reads: CASSAELLNVGNTIYF. The CDR3 bases are TGTGCCAGCAGTGCGGAGCTTCTGAATGTTGGAAACACCATATATTTT. The rearrangement uses TRBV6-1 and TRBJ1-3; D not resolved. Trimming cost V 4 bases and J 3 bases, with 16 bases left between them. Germline lookup yields CDR1 MNHNS and CDR2 SASEGT. This CDR3 is 16 amino acids long.

This clonotype has more than one count but fewer than ten. This chain connects TRBV12-3 or TRBV12-4 to TRBJ2-7, with D maybe TRBD1 (6 bases). The ends were cut back, 6 bases at V and 3 bases at J, with 15 bases in the middle. There are 14 residues in the CDR3. The CDR3: CASSTGHPFYEQYF. CDR3 DNA: TGTGCCAGCAGCACGGGACACCCTTTCTACGAGCAGTACTTC.

This clonotype was observed a few times. J is TRBJ1-5 and V is TRBV7-9; D perhaps matches TRBD1 (6 bases). The CDR3 spans 15 residues. Per germline, CDR1 SEHNR and CDR2 FQNEAQ (reference sequence). Trimming took off 2 bases at V and 6 bases at J, with 14 bases between the two ends. The CDR3 protein is CASSLKGEEVQPQHF. The CDR3 nucleotides read TGTGCCAGCAGCTTAAAGGGGGAGGAGGTTCAGCCCCAGCATTTT.

This clonotype was seen more than once but under ten times. This chain connects TRBV7-8 to TRBJ2-1; TRBD2 matches 8 bases. CDR3 length: 12 residues. Trimming cost V 5 bases and J 9 bases; bases outside gene matches: 3. Per germline, CDR1 SGHVS and CDR2 FQNEAQ. Written as DNA, the CDR3 is TGTGCCAGCAGCCCTACTAGCGGTGAGCAGTTCTTC. It codes for CASSPTSGEQFF.

This clonotype was detected ten times or more. V gene TRBV20-1 combines with J gene TRBJ1-5, with D possibly being TRBD1 (5 bases). The CDR3 contains 15 residues. Trimming stripped 2 bases from V and 2 bases from J, with 13 bases between. Germline values: CDR1 DFQATT, CDR2 SNEGSKA (reference sequence). The CDR3 protein is CSARLGAKGNQPQHF. The CDR3 DNA sequence: TGCAGTGCTAGATTAGGGGCGAAGGGCAATCAGCCCCAGCATTTT.

The rearrangement links TRBV20-1 to TRBJ2-1; no firm D call. The CDR3 spans 17 residues. Germline V gene sequence: CDR1 DFQATT, CDR2 SNEGSKA (reference sequence). Trimming removed 0 bases at V and 6 bases at J, with 21 bases between. DNA for the CDR3: TGCAGTGCTAGAGATCCTTTTTCGTTCGGTCGCGGCAATGAGCAGTTCTTC. It encodes CSARDPFSFGRGNEQFF.

The rearrangement joins TRBV19 to TRBJ2-7; 10 nucleotides line up with TRBD1. CDR3 length: 14 amino acids. The trim removed 3 bases at V and 4 bases at J, leaving 3 bases unmatched. Germline CDR1 and CDR2: LNHDA and SQIVND (reference sequence). The CDR3 sequence: CASSMKDRGYEQYF. DNA for the CDR3: TGTGCCAGTAGTATGAAGGACAGGGGGTACGAGCAGTACTTC.

This clonotype was picked up many times. This chain connects TRBV13 to TRBJ2-1, with 8 bases aligning to TRBD2. With 9 bases clipped from V and 7 bases from J, the junction kept 8 bases outside the gene matches. Per the germline V gene, CDR1 is PRHDT and CDR2 is FYEKMQ (reference sequence). The CDR3 is 13 amino acids. The CDR3 DNA is TGTGCCAGTCGGGAGGGCCTAGGAAATGAGCAGTTCTTC. Translated, it gives CASREGLGNEQFF.

For the CDR3, the DNA is TGTGCCAGCAGCTTGGGAGGGGTAGCGTCGAGTCAAGAGACCCAGTACTTC. It is translated as CASSLGGVASSQETQYF. The genes are TRBV28 and TRBJ2-5, with 7 bases that match TRBD2. The CDR3 has 17 residues. V shed 6 bases, J shed 2 bases, and the junction held 15 bases outside the gene matches. CDR1 and CDR2 from the germline V gene are MDHEN and SYDVKM.

The J gene is TRBJ2-3, the V gene TRBV9; D remains ambiguous. There are 15 residues in the CDR3. Trimming took 2 bases from V and 0 from J, leaving 10 bases between them. The germline V gene has CDR1 SGDLS and CDR2 YYNGEE. CDR3 DNA sequence: TGTGCCAGCAGCGTTGCGGTTGCAAGCACAGATACGCAGTATTTT. It yields the protein CASSVAVASTDTQYF.

This clonotype was observed at least ten times. The genes are TRBV6-5 and TRBJ1-3, with a tentative D call TRBD1 (6 bases). CDR3 size: 14 residues. Trimming took off 0 bases at V and 4 bases at J, with 7 bases between the two ends. From germline, CDR1 is MNHEY and CDR2 SVGAGI. The CDR3 nucleotides are TGTGCCAGCAGTTACTCTACAGGGGGAAACACCATATATTTT. Residues: CASSYSTGGNTIYF.

The V gene is TRBV6-1, the J gene TRBJ1-2, with TRBD1 matching over 7 bases. After removal of 6 bases from V and 10 bases from J, the junction contained 8 bases not matched to a gene. The CDR3 covers 12 residues. Germline-derived CDR1 and CDR2 are MNHNS and SASEGT. DNA for the CDR3: TGTGCCAGCAGGGAGGGGGCGAGATTCTACACCTTC. Residues: CASREGARFYTF.

At least ten counts were recorded for this clonotype. The V call is TRBV12-3 or TRBV12-4, the J call TRBJ2-5; no clear D gene. The CDR3 length is 12 residues. V lost 4 bases, J lost 9 bases, and 12 bases lay in between. CDR3 protein: CASSYDPKSQYF. CDR3 DNA sequence: TGTGCCAGCAGTTATGACCCCAAGTCCCAGTACTTC.

This clonotype was seen more than once but under ten times. The chain combines TRBV4-1 with TRBJ2-2; 8 bases agree with TRBD2. V was pared by 4 bases and J by 7 bases, with 5 bases of the junction left unmatched. The germline CDR1 and CDR2 sequences are MGHRA and YSYEKL. CDR3 length: 14 amino acids. The CDR3 reads CASSRPGGNGELFF. The DNA for the CDR3 is TGCGCCAGCAGCCGTCCGGGGGGGAACGGGGAGCTGTTTTTT.

V is TRBV29-1 and J is TRBJ1-2; D is perhaps TRBD1 (6 bases). Trimming removed 1 base at V and 6 bases at J, with 9 bases between. The CDR3 length is 12 residues. Germline loops: CDR1 SQVTM, CDR2 ANQGSEA. The CDR3 loop is CSVEGQGNGYTF. CDR3 nucleotide sequence: TGCAGCGTTGAAGGGCAGGGGAATGGCTACACCTTC.

This clonotype has more than one count but fewer than ten. The rearrangement links TRBV9 to TRBJ1-3, with D tentatively TRBD1 (6 bases). This CDR3 spans 16 amino acids. Trimming took off 1 base at V and 4 bases at J, with 15 bases between the two ends. Germline V gene lookup returns CDR1 SGDLS and CDR2 YYNGEE. CDR3 sequence: CASSVLQGSSGNTIYF. DNA of the CDR3: TGTGCCAGCAGCGTATTACAGGGATCCTCGGGAAACACCATATATTTT.

This clonotype has at least ten counts. The chain links TRBV11-2 to TRBJ2-1; D might be TRBD2 (6 bases). V lost 6 bases, J lost 8 bases, and 11 bases lay in between. The CDR3 runs to 12 residues. Germline CDR1 reads SGHAT; CDR2 reads FQNNGV. CDR3 in DNA: TGTGCCAGCAGGGAGGGGTTGGATGAGCAGTTCTTC. Protein product: CASREGLDEQFF.

The chain couples TRBV7-9 to TRBJ1-2; D remains ambiguous. Germline-derived CDR1 and CDR2 are SEHNR and FQNEAQ (reference sequence). This CDR3 comprises 13 residues. Deletions cut 5 bases from V and 8 bases from J, with 15 bases between. The CDR3 nucleotides are TGTGCCAGCAGCCAGGCCCTTCTAAACGGCTACACCTTC. This encodes CASSQALLNGYTF.

This clonotype was detected many times. The rearrangement joins TRBV11-2 to TRBJ2-3; TRBD2 aligns across 8 bases. CDR1 and CDR2 (germline): SGHAT, FQNNGV. The CDR3 extends over 16 amino acids. After removal of 6 bases from V and 3 bases from J, the junction contained 11 bases not matched to a gene. The CDR3 spells CASRGGAGAGTDTQYF. The DNA for the CDR3 is TGTGCCAGCAGAGGAGGAGCGGGAGCGGGGACAGATACGCAGTATTTT.

Many counts were recorded for this clonotype. The chain has TRBV6-1 and TRBJ2-3; D is undetermined. Germline V gives CDR1 MNHNS, CDR2 SASEGT. The CDR3 has 15 amino acids. Between the trimmed V and J ends, which lost 6 bases and 5 bases, there was a span of 18 bases. The DNA of the CDR3 is TGTGCCAGCAGCCCAGCCGCGATGGCCGGAGATACGCAGTATTTT. Translation gives CASSPAAMAGDTQYF.

In this sample, this clonotype turned up many times. The chain joins TRBV5-1 to TRBJ1-1, with D perhaps matching TRBD1 (5 bases). V was pared by 3 bases and J by 0 bases, with 9 bases between. The germline gives CDR1 SGHRS, CDR2 YFSETQ. CDR3 length: 14 amino acids. The CDR3 DNA sequence: TGCGCCAGCAGCTCACAGGTTATGAACACTGAAGCTTTCTTT. Its translation is CASSSQVMNTEAFF.

This clonotype was observed a few times. The chain employs TRBV9 and TRBJ2-5, with TRBD2 identical over 11 bases. The germline V gene encodes CDR1 SGDLS and CDR2 YYNGEE. The CDR3 has 15 residues. V shed 0 bases, J shed 5 bases, and the junction held 3 bases outside the gene matches. As DNA, the CDR3 is TGTGCCAGCAGCGTAGGTGTAGCGGGAGGGGAGACCCAGTACTTC. Translating it yields CASSVGVAGGETQYF. The full variable domain, in which reference TRBV9 and TRBJ2-5 provide the parts outside the CDR3, is DSGVTQTPKHLITATGQRVTLRCSPRSGDLSVYWYQQSLDQGLQFLIQYYNGEERAKGNILERFSAQQFPDLHSELNLSSLELGDSALYFCASSVGVAGGETQYFGPGTRLLVL.

The chain couples TRBV25-1 to TRBJ1-2, with 10 nucleotides matching TRBD1. Germline V gene sequence: CDR1 MGHDK, CDR2 SYGVNS. Germline trimming cut 5 bases from V and 6 bases from J; bases unmatched to any gene: 6. This CDR3 has 14 amino acids. The CDR3 is CASSLGQGRHGYTF. The CDR3 bases are TGTGCCAGCAGTTTGGGACAGGGGCGGCATGGCTACACCTTC.

This clonotype appeared many times. The chain uses TRBV30 and TRBJ1-5, with D possibly TRBD1 on 5 matching bases. CDR3 size: 13 residues. Germline V gives CDR1 GTSNPN, CDR2 SVGIG (reference sequence). V lost 5 bases and J lost 5, with 13 bases in between. CDR3 bases: TGTGCCTGGGAAAAGGACACTCATCAGCCCCAGCATTTT. Translated: CAWEKDTHQPQHF.

In this sample, this clonotype turned up once. This may come from a read error, since a much larger clone is one base off. The chain has TRBV20-1 and TRBJ2-1; D unresolved. The ends were cut back, 5 bases at V and 10 bases at J, with 15 bases in the middle. The CDR3 has 12 amino acids. The germline V gene encodes CDR1 DFQATT and CDR2 SNEGSKA (reference sequence). CDR3 nucleotide sequence: TGCAGTGCTCAGCTAGGAGCCCACGAGCAGTTCTTC. Translated, it gives CSAQLGAHEQFF.